This T cell receptor beta chain was recorded in a study of TIL therapy for anti-PD-1-resistant metastatic lung cancer. Study-wide results and limits: Patients were highly selected, enriched for treatment-naive, never-smoker and oncogene-addicted cases.

Time point here: pre-treatment sample, taken before nivolumab and TIL therapy. Details on this clone: Its cognate antigen is unknown.

V was clipped by 7 bases and J by 7 bases; unmatched bases: 3. Germline CDR1 is MNHNS and CDR2 is SASEGT. The CDR3 covers 13 residues. The immunoSEQ assay was v3. Some clones are missing from TCRdb's copy, which holds only in-frame ones; the method was immunoSEQ multiplex PCR. Among more than 20,000 clones, 60% to 85% were seen once, and the ten largest hold about 7%. The TCR sequence derives from a person aged 30 to 80 with non-small cell lung cancer. The rearrangement links TRBV6-1 to TRBJ1-5; 11 bases map to TRBD1. Sequenced here: blood, sampled at baseline. The chain's CDR3 is CASTGQGVQPQHF. The DNA for the CDR3 is TGTGCCAGCACGGGACAGGGGGTCCAGCCCCAGCATTTT.